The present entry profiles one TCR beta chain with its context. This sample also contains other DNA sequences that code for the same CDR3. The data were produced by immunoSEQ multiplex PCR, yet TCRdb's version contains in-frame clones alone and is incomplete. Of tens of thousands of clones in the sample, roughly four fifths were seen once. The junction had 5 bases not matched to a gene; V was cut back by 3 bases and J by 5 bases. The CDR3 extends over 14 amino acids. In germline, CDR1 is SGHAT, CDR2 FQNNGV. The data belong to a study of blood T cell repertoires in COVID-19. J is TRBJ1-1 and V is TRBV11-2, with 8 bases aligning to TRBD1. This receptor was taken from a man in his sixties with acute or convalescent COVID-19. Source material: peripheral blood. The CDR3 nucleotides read TGTGCCAGCAGCTTCGGACAGGGAAATACTGAAGCTTTCTTT. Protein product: CASSFGQGNTEAFF.